A single sample gave rise to the 12 T cell receptor beta chains below, sequenced in a study of blood T cells in healthy people across ages. Combining a sample-barcoded 5' primer with a J-beta primer mix, a second PCR ran for about 6 to 11 cycles. TCRdb recomputed calls from the 5' RACE reads with MiXCR, one row per CDR3 protein. There are about 800,000 distinct CDR3 sequences in the sample; about 25% occur only once, and under 4.5% lies in the top ten. The same specimen was also included in a second study, on T cells of mothers and their children.

Sequenced: blood. Source of these receptors: a boy under 18 in good health.

This clonotype was found a few times. The chain couples TRBV7-9 to TRBJ2-2; 9 bases fit TRBD1. Unmatched junction bases numbered 4, after V lost 3 bases and J lost 5 bases. Germline V CDR1 and CDR2: SEHNR, FQNEAQ (reference sequence). This CDR3 spans 15 amino acids. For the CDR3, the DNA is TGTGCCAGCAGCTTTGAGACAGGGGGGACCGGGGAGCTGTTTTTT. Amino acids: CASSFETGGTGELFF. The variable domain in full, completed from reference TRBV7-9 and TRBJ2-2, reads DTGVSQNPRHKITKRGQNVTFRCDPISEHNRLYWYRQTLGQGPEFLTYFQNEAQLEKSRLLSDRFSAERPKGSFSTLEIQRTEQGDSAMYLCASSFETGGTGELFFGEGSRLTVL.

The chain links TRBV12-3 or TRBV12-4 to TRBJ2-5; possible D gene TRBD1, 6 bases. Trimming pared 7 bases from V and 3 bases from J, leaving 18 bases between. This CDR3 has 15 residues. For the CDR3, the DNA is TGTGCCAGCAACACGATCCAGGGGCAGGAAGAGACCCAGTACTTC. This encodes CASNTIQGQEETQYF.

The CDR3 coding sequence is TGTGCCAGCGAGGGCGCCGCAGATACGCAGTATTTT. Its translation is CASEGAADTQYF. The gene calls are TRBV12-3 or TRBV12-4 and TRBJ2-3, with a tentative D call TRBD2 (5 bases). This CDR3 has 12 amino acids. V lost 8 bases and J 4 bases, leaving 10 bases between the germline ends.

The chain has TRBV7-3 and TRBJ2-1; no clear D gene. The V and J ends lost 2 bases and 1 base respectively, with 15 bases between them. This CDR3 is 17 amino acids long. Germline V gene data show CDR1 as SGHTA and CDR2 as FQGTGA. The CDR3 is CASSLDPRKGSYNEQFF. For the CDR3, the DNA is TGTGCCAGCAGCTTAGATCCTAGGAAAGGGTCCTACAATGAGCAGTTCTTC.

V and J are TRBV7-9 and TRBJ2-7; 9 bases align to TRBD2. This CDR3 region has 15 residues. V was clipped by 6 bases and J by 3 bases; unmatched bases: 9. Germline CDR1 and CDR2: SEHNR and FQNEAQ (reference sequence). CDR3 sequence: CASSTTNSGSYEQYF. The CDR3 DNA reads TGTGCCAGCAGTACAACGAATAGCGGGAGCTACGAGCAGTACTTC.

The chain links TRBV10-3 to TRBJ1-3; D gene unclear. CDR1 is ENHRY, CDR2 SYGVKD, per germline. The V and J ends lost 11 bases and 7 bases respectively, with 6 bases between them. The CDR3 totals 9 residues. CDR3 loop: CALPNTIYF. The CDR3 DNA sequence: TGTGCCCTGCCGAACACCATATATTTT.

This clonotype was detected a few times. V is TRBV5-1 and J is TRBJ1-3, with D unclear. Trimming removed 3 bases at V and 0 bases at J, with 4 bases between. The CDR3 has 13 amino acids. CDR1 and CDR2 (germline): SGHRS, YFSETQ. The CDR3 bases are TGCGCCAGCAGCTCCGACTCTGGAAACACCATATATTTT. This sequence encodes CASSSDSGNTIYF.

This clonotype was seen a handful of times. This rearrangement joins TRBV4-1 to TRBJ2-1; 10 bases fit TRBD1. TRBJ2-5 matches the DNA end more closely, so the J call is doubtful. The CDR3 has 17 residues. Germline V gene lookup returns CDR1 MGHRA and CDR2 YSYEKL. The CDR3 loop reads CASSQDDRGLRGETQYF. DNA of the CDR3: TGCGCCAGCAGCCAAGACGACAGGGGGCTACGAGGCGAGACCCAGTACTTC.

The CDR3 DNA follows: TGTGCCAGCTTGGGCAGGGGGCTCCCCGGGGAGCTGTTTTTT. The encoded protein is CASLGRGLPGELFF. The gene calls are TRBV12-3 or TRBV12-4 and TRBJ2-2; 8 bases are shared with TRBD1. Trimming at V came to 8 bases and at J to 6 bases, leaving 8 bases not matched to a gene. CDR3 length equals 14 residues.

In DNA, the CDR3 is TGTGCCAGCAGTCACTTACAGAACCGACCCAATGAGCAGTTCTTC. As protein: CASSHLQNRPNEQFF. The V gene is TRBV27, the J gene TRBJ2-1; no clear D. V lost 5 bases, J lost 6 bases, and 17 bases lay in between. Germline-derived CDR1 and CDR2 are MNHEY and SMNVEV (reference sequence). The CDR3 spans 15 residues.

The chain joins TRBV2 to TRBJ1-5, with D hard to call. Trimming stripped 1 base from V and 2 bases from J, with 6 bases between. Per germline, CDR1 SNHLY and CDR2 FYNNEI. The CDR3 is 14 residues long. The CDR3 spells CASSEGRRNQPQHF. CDR3 bases: TGTGCCAGCAGTGAAGGACGGCGCAATCAGCCCCAGCATTTT.

This clonotype was recorded at least ten times. The chain combines TRBV7-3 with TRBJ2-1; no reliable D call. The V end lost 3 bases, the J end lost 6 bases, and 6 bases lay between the germline ends. The CDR3 extends over 12 amino acids. Germline V gene lookup returns CDR1 SGHTA and CDR2 FQGTGA. The CDR3 spells CASSFWGNEQFF. In DNA form, the CDR3 reads TGTGCCAGCAGCTTCTGGGGCAATGAGCAGTTCTTC.